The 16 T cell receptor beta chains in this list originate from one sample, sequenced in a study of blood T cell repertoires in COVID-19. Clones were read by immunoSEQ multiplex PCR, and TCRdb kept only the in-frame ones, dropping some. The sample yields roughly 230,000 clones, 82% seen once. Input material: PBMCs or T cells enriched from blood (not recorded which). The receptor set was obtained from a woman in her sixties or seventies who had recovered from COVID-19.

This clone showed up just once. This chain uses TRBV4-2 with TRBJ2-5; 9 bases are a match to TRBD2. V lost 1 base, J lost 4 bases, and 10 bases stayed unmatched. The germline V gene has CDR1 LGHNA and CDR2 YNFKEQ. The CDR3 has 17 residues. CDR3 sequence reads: CASSQGDSGGRGETQYF. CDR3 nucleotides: TGTGCCAGCAGCCAAGGTGATAGCGGGGGCAGAGGAGAGACCCAGTACTTC.

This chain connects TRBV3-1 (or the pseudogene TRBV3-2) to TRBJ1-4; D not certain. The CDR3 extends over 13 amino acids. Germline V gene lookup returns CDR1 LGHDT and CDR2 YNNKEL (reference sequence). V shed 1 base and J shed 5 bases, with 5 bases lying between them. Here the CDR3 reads CASSQGGNEKLFF. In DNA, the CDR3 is TGTGCCAGCAGCCAAGGAGGAAATGAAAAACTGTTTTTT.

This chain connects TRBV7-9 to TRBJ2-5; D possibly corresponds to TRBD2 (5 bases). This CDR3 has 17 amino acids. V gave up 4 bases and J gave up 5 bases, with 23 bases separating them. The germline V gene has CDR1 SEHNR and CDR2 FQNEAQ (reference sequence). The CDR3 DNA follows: TGTGCCAGCAGCTCACCGACCGTACAAACCGGCGGGGAGACCCAGTACTTC. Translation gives CASSSPTVQTGGETQYF.

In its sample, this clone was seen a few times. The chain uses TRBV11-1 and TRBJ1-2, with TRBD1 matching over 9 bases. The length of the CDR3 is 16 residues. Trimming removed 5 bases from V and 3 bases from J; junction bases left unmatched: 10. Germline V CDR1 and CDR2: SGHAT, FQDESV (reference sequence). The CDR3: CASSPGQGYRHYGYTF. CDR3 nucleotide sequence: TGTGCCAGCAGCCCGGGACAGGGCTACCGACACTATGGCTACACCTTC.

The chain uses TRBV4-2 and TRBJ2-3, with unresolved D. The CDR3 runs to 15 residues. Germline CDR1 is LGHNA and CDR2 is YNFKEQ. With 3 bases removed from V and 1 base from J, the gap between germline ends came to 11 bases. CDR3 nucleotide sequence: TGTGCCAGCAGCCAGCCCCAGGATCGCACAGATACGCAGTATTTT. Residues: CASSQPQDRTDTQYF.

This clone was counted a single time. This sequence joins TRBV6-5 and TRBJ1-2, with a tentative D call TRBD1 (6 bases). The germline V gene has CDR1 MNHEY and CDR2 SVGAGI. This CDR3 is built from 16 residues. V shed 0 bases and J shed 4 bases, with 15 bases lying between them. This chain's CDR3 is CASSYSTGQILYGYTF. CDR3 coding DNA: TGTGCCAGCAGTTACTCGACAGGACAGATCCTCTATGGCTACACCTTC.

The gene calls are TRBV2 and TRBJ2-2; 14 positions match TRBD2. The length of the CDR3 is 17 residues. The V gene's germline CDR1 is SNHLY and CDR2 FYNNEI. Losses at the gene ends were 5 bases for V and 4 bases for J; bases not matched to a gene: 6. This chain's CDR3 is CASSRGLAGGPTGELFF. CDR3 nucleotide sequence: TGTGCCAGCAGTCGCGGACTAGCGGGAGGACCCACCGGGGAGCTGTTTTTT.

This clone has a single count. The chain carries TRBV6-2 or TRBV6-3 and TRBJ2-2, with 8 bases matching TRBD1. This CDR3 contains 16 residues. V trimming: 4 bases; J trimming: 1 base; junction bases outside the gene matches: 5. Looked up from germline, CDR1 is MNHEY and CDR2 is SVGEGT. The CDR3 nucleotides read TGTGCCAGCAGTTCCGGACAGGGAGGGAACACCGGGGAGCTGTTTTTT. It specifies CASSSGQGGNTGELFF.

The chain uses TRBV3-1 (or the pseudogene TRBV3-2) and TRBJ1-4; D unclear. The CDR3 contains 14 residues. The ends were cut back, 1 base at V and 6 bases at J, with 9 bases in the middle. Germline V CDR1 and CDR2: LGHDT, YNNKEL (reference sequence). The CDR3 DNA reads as TGTGCCAGCAGCCAAGGCAGGCGCGATGAAAAACTGTTTTTT. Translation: CASSQGRRDEKLFF.

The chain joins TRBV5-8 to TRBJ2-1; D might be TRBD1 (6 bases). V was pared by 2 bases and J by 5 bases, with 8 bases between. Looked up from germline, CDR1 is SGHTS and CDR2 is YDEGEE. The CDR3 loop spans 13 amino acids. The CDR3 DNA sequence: TGTGCCAGCAGCTTTGGGGGCAACAATGAGCAGTTCTTC. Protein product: CASSFGGNNEQFF. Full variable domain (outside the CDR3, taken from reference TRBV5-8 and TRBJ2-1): EAGVTQSPTHLIKTRGQQATLRCSPISGHTSVYWYQQALGLGLQFLLWYDEGEERNRGNFPPRFSGRQFPNYSSELNVNALELEDSALYLCASSFGGNNEQFFGPGTRLTVL.

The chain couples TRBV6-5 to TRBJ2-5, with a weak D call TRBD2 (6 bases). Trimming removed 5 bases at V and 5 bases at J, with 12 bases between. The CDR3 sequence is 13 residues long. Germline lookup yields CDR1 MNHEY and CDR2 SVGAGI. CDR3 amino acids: CASSRDWEETQYF. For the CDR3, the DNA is TGTGCCAGCAGTCGGGACTGGGAGGAGACCCAGTACTTC.

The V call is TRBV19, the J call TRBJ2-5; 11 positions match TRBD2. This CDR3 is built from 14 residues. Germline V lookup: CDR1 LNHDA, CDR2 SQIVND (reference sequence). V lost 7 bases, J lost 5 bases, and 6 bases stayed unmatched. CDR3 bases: TGTGCCAGTACTTCGACTAGCGGGACGGAGACCCAGTACTTC. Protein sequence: CASTSTSGTETQYF. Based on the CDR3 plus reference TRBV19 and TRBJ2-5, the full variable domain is DGGITQSPKYLFRKEGQNVTLSCEQNLNHDAMYWYRQDPGQGLRLIYYSQIVNDFQKGDIAEGYSVSREKKESFPLTVTSAQKNPTAFYLCASTSTSGTETQYFGPGTRLLVL.

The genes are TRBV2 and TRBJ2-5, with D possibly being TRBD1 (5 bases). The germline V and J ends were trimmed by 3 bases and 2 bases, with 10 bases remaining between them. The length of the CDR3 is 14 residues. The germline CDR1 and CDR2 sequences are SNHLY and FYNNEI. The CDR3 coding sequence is TGTGCCAGCAGTGACTCGCCAGGGCAAGAGACCCAGTACTTC. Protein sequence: CASSDSPGQETQYF. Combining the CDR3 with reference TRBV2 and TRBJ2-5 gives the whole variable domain EPEVTQTPSHQVTQMGQEVILRCVPISNHLYFYWYRQILGQKVEFLVSFYNNEISEKSEIFDDQFSVERPDGSNFTLKIRSTKLEDSAMYFCASSDSPGQETQYFGPGTRLLVL.

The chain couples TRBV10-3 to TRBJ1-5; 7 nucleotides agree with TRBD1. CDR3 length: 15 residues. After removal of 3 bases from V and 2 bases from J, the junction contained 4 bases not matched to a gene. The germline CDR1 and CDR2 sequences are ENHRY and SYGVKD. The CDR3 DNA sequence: TGTGCCATCAGTGACCTCGGGACAGGCAATCAGCCCCAGCATTTT. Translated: CAISDLGTGNQPQHF.

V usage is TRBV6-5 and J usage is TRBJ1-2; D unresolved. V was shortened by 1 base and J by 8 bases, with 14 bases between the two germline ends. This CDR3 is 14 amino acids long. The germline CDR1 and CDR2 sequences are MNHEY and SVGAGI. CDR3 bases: TGTGCCAGCAGTTACTTGGCGGATGGAGGGGGCTACACCTTC. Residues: CASSYLADGGGYTF.

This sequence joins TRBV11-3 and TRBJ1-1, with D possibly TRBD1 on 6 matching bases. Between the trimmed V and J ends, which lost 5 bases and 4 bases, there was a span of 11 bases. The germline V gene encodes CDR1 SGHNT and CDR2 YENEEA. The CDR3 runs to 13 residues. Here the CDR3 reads CASSGGAGTEAFF. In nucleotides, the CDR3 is TGTGCCAGCAGCGGGGGGGCTGGCACTGAAGCTTTCTTT.